This T cell receptor (beta chain) came from a study of beta chain features in type 1 diabetes. Study results and caveats: PCR could preferentially amplify shorter templates, alike in patients and controls. Since sequencing was performed on cDNA, cells with high TCR expression could be over-represented.

Reverse transcribing all isolated RNA meant expressed TCRB transcripts were sequenced. Around 3.5 million reads on average were seen across naive, central memory and regulatory T cell samples. Some clones are missing from TCRdb's copy, which holds only in-frame ones; the method was immunoSEQ multiplex PCR. The sample lists some 360,000 clones, around 20% occurring once. Turning to this clone: What it binds is not known.

The CDR3 has 15 amino acids. Trimming took 1 base from V and 2 from J, leaving 10 bases between them. CDR1 SGHTA and CDR2 FQGNSA come from the germline V gene. The chain links TRBV7-2 to TRBJ2-3; D call uncertain. This TCR was recovered from a woman under 30 in good health. Sequencing was done on a sample of naive CD4+ T cells from blood. CDR3 amino acids: CASSLGGRTTDTQYF. In DNA, the CDR3 is TGTGCCAGCAGCTTAGGCGGCAGAACCACAGATACGCAGTATTTT.